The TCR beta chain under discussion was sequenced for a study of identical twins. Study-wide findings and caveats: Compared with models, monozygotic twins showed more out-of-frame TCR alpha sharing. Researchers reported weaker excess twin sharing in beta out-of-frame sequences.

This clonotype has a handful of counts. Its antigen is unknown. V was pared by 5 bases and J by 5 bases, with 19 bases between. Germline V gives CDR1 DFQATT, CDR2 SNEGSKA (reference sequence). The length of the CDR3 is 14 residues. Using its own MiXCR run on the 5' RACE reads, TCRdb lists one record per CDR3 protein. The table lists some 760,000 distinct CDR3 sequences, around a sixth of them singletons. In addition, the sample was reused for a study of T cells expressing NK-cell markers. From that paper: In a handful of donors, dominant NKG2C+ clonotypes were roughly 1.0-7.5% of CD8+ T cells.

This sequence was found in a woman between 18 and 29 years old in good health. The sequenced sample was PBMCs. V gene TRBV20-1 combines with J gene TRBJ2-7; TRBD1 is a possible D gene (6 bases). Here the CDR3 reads CSASSPGARHEQYF. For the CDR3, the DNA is TGCAGTGCTTCATCCCCAGGGGCCCGCCACGAGCAGTACTTC.